This TCR beta chain is from a study of human T cells and chemical hapten exposure. Study results and caveats: TCRs at high frequency, those above 1 in 1000, did not change with DPC sensitization.

This clonotype was detected only a few times. The antigen is not known. Individual cDNA molecules received unique molecular identifiers in the library. In the original analysis: From approximately 21,000 to 630,000 TCRs were found per sample, with a median of approximately 92,000. One entry per CDR3 protein, called by TCRdb with MiXCR from the RACE reads. The V and J calls here are based on TCRdb, not the publication. The top ten clones hold about 3% of a sample with approximately 90,000 distinct CDR3 sequences, approximately 10% of them seen once. CDR3 length equals 13 residues. Germline V gene data show CDR1 as DFQATT and CDR2 as SNEGSKA (reference sequence). The V and J ends lost 6 bases and 4 bases, in that order; junction bases with no gene match: 6. This sample's time point: healthy volunteer bleed at 2 weeks. Someone pulled total RNA out of unfractionated whole blood.

The source of this sequence is a female donor in good health. Some clones in this sample may be carry-over from other donors' samples. Material: whole blood. The chain joins TRBV20-1 to TRBJ1-5, with TRBD1 identical over 7 bases. CDR3 coding DNA: TGCAGTGCCTCCGGGACAGATAATCAGCCCCAGCATTTT. Residues: CSASGTDNQPQHF.